This TCR beta chain was profiled in a study of blood T cell repertoires in COVID-19. About the study: COVID-19 samples collected from the United States, Italy and Spain covered acute and convalescent phases. Sources were T cells, B-cell-depleted T cells, or PBMCs; the material itself was cDNA or gDNA.

The germline gives CDR1 DFQATT, CDR2 SNEGSKA (reference sequence). V gave up 5 bases and J gave up 0 bases, with 11 bases separating them. The CDR3 is made up of 14 amino acids. TCRdb's table, derived via immunoSEQ multiplex PCR, lists solely in-frame clones and lacks some. The sample carries a few hundred thousand clones, 70% to 90% recorded once. The TCR sequence derives from a woman aged 25-40 years who had recovered from COVID-19. The chain employs TRBV20-1 and TRBJ2-1; D remains ambiguous. The sequenced sample was PBMCs or T cells enriched from blood (not recorded which). For the CDR3, the DNA is TGCAGTGCTTGTGACTCAGGCTCCTACAATGAGCAGTTCTTC. It yields the protein CSACDSGSYNEQFF.